This T cell receptor (beta chain) was sequenced for a study of blood T cell repertoires in COVID-19. Methods used by the authors: Reference gene primers were amplified, and this amplification served to estimate nucleated cell counts. Some clones are missing from TCRdb's copy, which holds only in-frame ones; the method was immunoSEQ multiplex PCR. That table supplies the V and J calls and clone size; D and trimming were determined from the DNA. The sample lists more than 300,000 clones, 89% occurring once. Sequencing used PBMCs or T cells enriched from blood (not recorded which). The sequence was collected from a woman younger than 45 who had recovered from COVID-19.

CDR3 nucleotides: TGTGCCAGCAGTAGTCAGTTGAACACTGAAGCTTTCTTT. Its translation is CASSSQLNTEAFF. The chain is built from TRBV2 and TRBJ1-1, with D unresolved. Deletions cut 5 bases from V and 0 bases from J, with 7 bases between. This CDR3 has 13 residues. Per germline, CDR1 SNHLY and CDR2 FYNNEI.